This TCR beta chain was captured by sequencing in a study of T cell repertoires in ileal Crohn's disease. Sequencing was performed with immunoSEQ multiplex PCR; in TCRdb, only in-frame clones are kept and a portion is missing. The sample carries over 6,500 clones, 75% to 85% recorded once. Eligibility required adulthood, ileal or ileocolonic Crohn's disease and indicated ileocolonic resection. The CDR3 sequence is 13 residues long. Germline V lookup: CDR1 SQVTM, CDR2 ANQGSEA. Germline trimming cut 7 bases from V and 5 bases from J; bases unmatched to any gene: 10. This receptor was identified in an adult with Crohn's disease. Material for sequencing was ileal tissue. The chain has TRBV29-1 and TRBJ1-1, with 7 positions matching TRBD1. The CDR3 coding sequence is TGCAGCGCAGAGGACAGGCCGGTGACTGAAGCTTTCTTT. It is translated as CSAEDRPVTEAFF.